The text below deals with one TCR beta chain. Its target is unknown. One end of the junction fails to match germline, which may point to a read error. This sample also contains other DNA sequences that code for the same CDR3. In germline, CDR1 is LNHNV, CDR2 YYDKDF (reference sequence). The length of the CDR3 is 15 residues. After isolation, RNA underwent reverse transcription to generate cDNA as the sequencing template. Assay: immunoSEQ multiplex PCR; the TCRdb copy retains only in-frame clones and omits some. The table shows some 150,000 clones, with around 86% occurring only once. The data belong to a study of CD8+ T cells in alopecia areata. Overall study context: Treated patients were dosed with oral tofacitinib, taking 5 to 10 mg twice daily.

Specified treatment: oral pan-JAK inhibitor, 5-10 mg twice daily. Study conclusions and caveats: A single nonresponder leaves the baseline CD8+ expansion link to response uncertain. In scalp and blood, many expanded lesional clones persisted during tofacitinib. The study found TCR sharing across patients less clear than in mice, possibly for HLA reasons.

Sequenced here: CD8+ T cells sorted from blood, sampled at week 4, from a patient treated with tofacitinib. The chain combines TRBV15 with TRBJ2-5, with D perhaps TRBD1 (6 bases). The receptor was isolated from a human donor with alopecia areata. The CDR3 nucleotides are TGCGCCACCAAACGCACCGGACAGTCCAGGGAGACCCAGTACTTC. It encodes CATKRTGQSRETQYF.